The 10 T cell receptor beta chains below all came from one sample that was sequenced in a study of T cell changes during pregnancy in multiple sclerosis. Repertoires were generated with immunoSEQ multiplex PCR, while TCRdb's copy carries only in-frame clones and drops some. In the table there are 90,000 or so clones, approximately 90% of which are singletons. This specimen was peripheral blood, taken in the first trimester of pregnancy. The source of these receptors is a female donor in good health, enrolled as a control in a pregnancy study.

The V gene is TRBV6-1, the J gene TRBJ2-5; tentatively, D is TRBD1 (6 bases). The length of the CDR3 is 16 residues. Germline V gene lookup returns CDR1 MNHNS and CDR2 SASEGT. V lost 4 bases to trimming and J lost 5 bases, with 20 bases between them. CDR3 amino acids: CASSATPDSQGETQYF. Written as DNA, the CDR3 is TGTGCCAGCAGTGCTACGCCGGACAGTCAAGGGGAGACCCAGTACTTC.

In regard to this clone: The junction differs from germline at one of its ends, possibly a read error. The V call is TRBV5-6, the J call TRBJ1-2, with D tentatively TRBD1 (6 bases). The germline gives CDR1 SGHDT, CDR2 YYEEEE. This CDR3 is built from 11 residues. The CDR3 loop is CASSSRGFLAF. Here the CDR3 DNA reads TGTGCCAGCAGTTCCAGGGGATTCCTCGCCTTC. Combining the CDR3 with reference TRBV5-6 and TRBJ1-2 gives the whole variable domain DAGVTQSPTHLIKTRGQQVTLRCSPKSGHDTVSWYQQALGQGPQFIFQYYEEEERQRGNFPDRFSGHQFPNYSSELNVNALLLGDSALYLCASSSRGFLAFGSGTRLTVV.

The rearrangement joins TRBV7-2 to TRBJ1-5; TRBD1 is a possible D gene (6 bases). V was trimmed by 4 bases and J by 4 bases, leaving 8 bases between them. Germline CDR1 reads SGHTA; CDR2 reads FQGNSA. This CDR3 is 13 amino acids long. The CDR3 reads CASSYQGNQPQHF. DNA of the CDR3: TGTGCCAGCAGCTACCAGGGGAATCAGCCCCAGCATTTT. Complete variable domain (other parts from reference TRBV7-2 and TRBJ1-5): GAGVSQSPSNKVTEKGKDVELRCDPISGHTALYWYRQSLGQGLEFLIYFQGNSAPDKSGLPSDRFSAERTGGSVSTLTIQRTQQEDSAVYLCASSYQGNQPQHFGDGTRLSIL.

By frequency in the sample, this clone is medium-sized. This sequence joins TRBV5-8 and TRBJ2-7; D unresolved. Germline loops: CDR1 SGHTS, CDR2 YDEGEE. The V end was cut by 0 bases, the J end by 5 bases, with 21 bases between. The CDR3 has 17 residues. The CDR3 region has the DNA TGTGCCAGCAGCTTGGACGGTTCGAGGAAGGAAGTCCACGAGCAGTACTTC. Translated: CASSLDGSRKEVHEQYF.

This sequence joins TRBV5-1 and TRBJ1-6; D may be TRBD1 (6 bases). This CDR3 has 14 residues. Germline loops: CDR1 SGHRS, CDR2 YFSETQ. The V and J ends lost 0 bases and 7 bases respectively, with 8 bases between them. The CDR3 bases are TGCGCCAGCAGCTTGGCAGGGGCCAATTCACCCCTCCACTTT. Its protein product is CASSLAGANSPLHF.

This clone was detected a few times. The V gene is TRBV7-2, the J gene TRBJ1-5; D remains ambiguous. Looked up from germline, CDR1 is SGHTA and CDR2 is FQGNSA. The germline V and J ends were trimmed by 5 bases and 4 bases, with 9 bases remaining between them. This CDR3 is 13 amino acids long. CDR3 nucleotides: TGTGCCAGCAGCCAGGCAGGTAATCAGCCCCAGCATTTT. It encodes CASSQAGNQPQHF.

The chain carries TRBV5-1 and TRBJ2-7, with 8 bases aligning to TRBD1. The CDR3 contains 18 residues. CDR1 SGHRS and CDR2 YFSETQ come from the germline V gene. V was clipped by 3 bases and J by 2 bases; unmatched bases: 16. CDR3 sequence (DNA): TGCGCCAGCAGCTCACAAGAGGGGCGGACAGGGAGGACCTACGAGCAGTACTTC. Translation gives CASSSQEGRTGRTYEQYF.

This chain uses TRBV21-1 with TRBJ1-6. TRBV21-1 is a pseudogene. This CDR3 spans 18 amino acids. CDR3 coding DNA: TGTGCCAGCAGCAAAGTTCACAGCGGCACTAACATTAGAGCACCCCTCCACTTT. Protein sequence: CASSKVHSGTNIRAPLHF.

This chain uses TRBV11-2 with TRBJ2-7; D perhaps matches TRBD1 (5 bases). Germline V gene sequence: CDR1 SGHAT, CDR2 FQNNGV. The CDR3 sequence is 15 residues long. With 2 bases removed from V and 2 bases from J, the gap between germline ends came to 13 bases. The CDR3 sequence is CASSLLSQAAYEQYF. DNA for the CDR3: TGTGCCAGCAGCTTACTTTCACAGGCCGCCTACGAGCAGTACTTC.

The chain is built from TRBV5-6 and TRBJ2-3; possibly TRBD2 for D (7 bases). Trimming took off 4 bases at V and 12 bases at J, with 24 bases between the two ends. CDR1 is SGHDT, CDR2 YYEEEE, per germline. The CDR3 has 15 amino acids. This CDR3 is CASSGNFGGGGDQYF. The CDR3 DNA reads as TGTGCCAGCAGCGGAAACTTCGGGGGCGGGGGTGACCAGTATTTT.